The sequence of this TCR beta chain was determined in a study of graft-versus-host responses after intestinal transplantation. Overall study: All recipients were given anti-thymocyte globulin induction, and tacrolimus and steroids were then administered for three to four years.

As regards this clone: What it binds is not known.

Measured with immunoSEQ multiplex PCR; TCRdb has only the in-frame clones, and not every one. The sample shows approximately 74,000 clones, about 92% of them seen only once. Findings and caveats of the study: Some patients had graft-donor T cell macrochimerism. In their allografts, the ratios of graft-versus-host to host-versus-graft T cell clones were high.

The receptor was derived from a human patient who received an intestinal transplant, so some T cells may come from the graft donor. The specimen was PBMCs, collected 98 days after intestinal transplantation.

CDR3: CASSQDRRLAALYNEQFF. The CDR3 nucleotides are TGTGCCAGCAGCCAAGATCGTCGGCTAGCGGCCCTCTACAATGAGCAGTTCTTC. The chain joins TRBV14 to TRBJ2-1, with TRBD2 matching over 7 bases. Per germline, CDR1 SGHDN and CDR2 FVKESK. V lost 0 bases and J lost 3; bases outside the gene matches: 11. The length of the CDR3 is 18 residues. The full variable domain, in which reference TRBV14 and TRBJ2-1 provide the parts outside the CDR3, is EAGVTQFPSHSVIEKGQTVTLRCDPISGHDNLYWYRRVMGKEIKFLLHFVKESKQDESGMPNNRFLAERTGGTYSTLKVQPAELEDSGVYFCASSQDRRLAALYNEQFFGPGTRLTVL.